Below are 26 T cell receptor delta chains sequenced from a single sample in a study of gammadelta T cells in human blood. TCRdb redid clone calling on the RT-PCR reads using CATT. The profile shows over a thousand delta-chain clones, over 8.5% of them singletons. The sample was non-Vgamma9Vdelta2 gamma-delta T cells from cord blood. Receptors originate from a newborn.

In its sample, this clone ranks as large. The sample contains more than one DNA sequence encoding this CDR3. The V and J genes are TRDV1 and TRDJ1, with TRDD3 matching 8 bases. V lost 0 bases and J lost 1; bases outside the gene matches: 19. The CDR3 runs to 21 residues. Germline CDR1 is TSWWSYY and CDR2 is QGS. Here the CDR3 reads CALGELKHSSPLGARTDKLIF. CDR3 nucleotide sequence: TGTGCTCTTGGGGAACTTAAACATTCCTCCCCACTGGGGGCCCGCACCGATAAACTCATCTTT.

A word on this clone: A much larger clonotype is one base distant, so this may be a read error. Different DNA sequences within this sample yield the same CDR3. The chain recombines TRDV1 with TRDJ1, with D hard to call. CDR3 length: 19 amino acids. Germline-derived CDR1 and CDR2 are TSWWSYY and QGS. DNA for the CDR3: TGTGCTCTTGGGCGAAAGGGAGGCTGGCTCTACCATTACACTGATAAACTCATCTTT. This sequence encodes CALGRKGGWLYHYTDKLIF.

Notes on this clone: A much more abundant neighbour one base away suggests this may be a read error. The rearrangement uses TRDV1 and TRDJ3; no definite D call. V gave up 1 base and J gave up 0 bases, with 13 bases separating them. Germline loops: CDR1 TSWWSYY, CDR2 QGS. This CDR3 spans 19 amino acids. The CDR3 DNA sequence: TGTGCTCTTGGGGAACGACCCCCCAGGGACTCCTGGGACACCCGACAGATGTTTTTC. This codes for CALGERPPRDSWDTRQMFF.

In its sample, this clone ranks as large. Within the sample, other DNA sequences also encode this same CDR3. The V call is TRDV1, the J call TRDJ1; 8 bases are shared with TRDD3. The CDR3 is 20 residues long. J gave up 2 bases and V 0 bases, and 17 bases lay outside the gene matches. CDR1 is TSWWSYY and CDR2 is QGS in the germline V gene. CDR3 protein: CALGELGGLSTGGFTDKLIF. For the CDR3, the DNA is TGTGCTCTTGGGGAACTAGGAGGCCTTTCTACTGGGGGTTTTACCGATAAACTCATCTTT.

In this sample, this clone turned up a few times. A much larger clone lies a single base off, so this may be a read error. Other nucleotide sequences in the sample specify the same CDR3. The V call is TRDV1, the J call TRDJ1; possible D gene TRDD3, 5 bases. The CDR3 is 15 residues long. Germline lookup yields CDR1 TSWWSYY and CDR2 QGS. V dropped 0 bases and J dropped 5 bases, with 13 bases sitting between them. The CDR3 sequence is CALGELTRGADKLIF. In nucleotides, the CDR3 is TGTGCTCTTGGGGAACTAACACGGGGAGCTGATAAACTCATCTTT.

This clone is large (0.1 to 1%) within its sample. Other DNA sequences in the sample encode the same CDR3. The chain carries TRDV1 and TRDJ1; 9 bases are shared with TRDD3. CDR1 TSWWSYY and CDR2 QGS come from the germline V gene. There are 23 residues in the CDR3. The junction had 23 bases not matched to a gene; V was cut back by 0 bases and J by 0 bases. In DNA, the CDR3 is TGTGCTCTTGGGGAACTTCTCGGGTTCCTACGGCGGACTGGGGGACCTTACACCGATAAACTCATCTTT. It encodes CALGELLGFLRRTGGPYTDKLIF.

Note on this clone: This may be a read error, as it is one base from a much larger clone. Additional DNA sequences in this sample encode the identical CDR3. The chain has TRAV38-2/DV8 and TRDJ1, with a tentative D call TRDD2 (6 bases). V was shortened by 3 bases and J by 5 bases, with 35 bases between the two germline ends. The CDR3 has 21 residues. Looked up from germline, CDR1 is TSESDYY and CDR2 is QEAYKQQN. The CDR3 nucleotides read TGTGCTTATAGGACCCATTCCTATTGTGGGGCCCAAAGCTGTGGAACTGATAAACTCATCTTT. Translated: CAYRTHSYCGAQSCGTDKLIF.

This clone was observed a few times. This could be a read error, since a much larger clone is one nucleotide away. Other DNA sequences in the same sample also yield this CDR3. The chain carries TRDV1 and TRDJ1, with 13 bases fitting TRDD3. The V gene's germline CDR1 is TSWWSYY and CDR2 QGS. The CDR3 spans 24 residues. The CDR3 spells CALGPIPFPPYWGIREDYTDKLIF. The CDR3 DNA is TGTGCTCTTGGGCCCATCCCCTTCCCCCCCTACTGGGGGATACGCGAAGATTACACTGATAAACTCATCTTT.

Concerning this clone itself: This may be a read error: a much more frequent sequence differs by one nucleotide. V usage is TRDV1 and J usage is TRDJ1, with D perhaps matching TRDD2 (5 bases). CDR3 length: 19 residues. The germline gives CDR1 TSWWSYY, CDR2 QGS. V was cut by 1 base and J by 0 bases, with 21 bases left in between. The CDR3 bases are TGTGCTCTTGGGGAACCAGAAGGCCTTCGCTCTTCGTACACCGATAAACTCATCTTT. Translating it yields CALGEPEGLRSSYTDKLIF.

Concerning this clone: A read error may be the cause here, since a much bigger clone is one base away. The chain carries TRDV2 and TRDJ1, with 9 bases aligning to TRDD3. The CDR3 is made up of 17 amino acids. The V gene's germline CDR1 is GEAIGNYY and CDR2 EKD. This CDR3 reads CARDIRGYAEPGDKLIF. The CDR3 DNA is TGTGCCCGTGACATAAGGGGATACGCGGAACCCGGGGATAAACTCATCTTT.

This clone was seen more than once but under ten times. This likely reflects a read error, since a far larger clone is one base away. The V call is TRDV1, the J call TRDJ4; 12 positions agree with TRDD3. Germline V CDR1 and CDR2: TSWWSYY, QGS. This CDR3 region has 22 residues. After removal of 2 bases from V and 3 bases from J, the junction contained 25 bases not matched to a gene. Here the CDR3 reads CALGEGWTPSGGYVGHFGPLIF. As DNA, the CDR3 is TGTGCTCTTGGGGAAGGATGGACCCCTTCTGGGGGATACGTTGGGCACTTCGGACCCCTGATCTTT.

This clone was seen a few times. This may stem from a read error, because a much larger clone lies one nucleotide away. The V gene is TRDV1, the J gene TRDJ1; possible D gene TRDD2, 7 bases. Per germline, CDR1 TSWWSYY and CDR2 QGS. CDR3 length: 21 residues. Trimming stripped 1 base from V and 0 bases from J, with 27 bases between. DNA for the CDR3: TGTGCTCTTGGGGAACCTGGGATTTCCTACGGGGATCCCGAGGACACCGATAAACTCATCTTT. Its translation: CALGEPGISYGDPEDTDKLIF.

This clone was counted a few times. This may stem from a read error, because a much larger clone lies one nucleotide away. Other DNA sequences in this specimen translate into the identical CDR3. The chain uses TRDV1 and TRDJ1; a weak D match, TRDD2 (6 bases). V gave up 0 bases and J gave up 5 bases, with 22 bases separating them. Looked up from germline, CDR1 is TSWWSYY and CDR2 is QGS. There are 18 residues in the CDR3. For the CDR3, the DNA is TGTGCTCTTGGGGAACTCCGCCCTTCCCGGGGAGGAACAGATAAACTCATCTTT. Protein sequence: CALGELRPSRGGTDKLIF.

Comment on this clone: A much bigger clone sits one base away, suggesting this may be a read error. The sample carries other DNA sequences with the same CDR3. The genes are TRDV1 and TRDJ1; 8 bases line up with TRDD3. The CDR3 sequence is 23 residues long. The germline V gene encodes CDR1 TSWWSYY and CDR2 QGS. J lost 5 bases, V lost 5 bases, and 34 bases had no gene match. The CDR3 is CALGTQVIPEGGIGRRPFDKLIF. The DNA for the CDR3 is TGTGCTCTTGGGACTCAGGTGATCCCCGAGGGGGGGATAGGAAGACGGCCTTTTGATAAACTCATCTTT.

This clone was found a few times. A clone one base away is much larger, so this may be a read error. Other DNA sequences in this specimen translate into the identical CDR3. The chain employs TRDV1 and TRDJ1, with D possibly matching TRDD3 (5 bases). V lost 6 bases to trimming and J lost 5 bases, with 16 bases between them. The CDR3 has 14 amino acids. The germline CDR1 and CDR2 sequences are TSWWSYY and QGS. CDR3 protein: CALGKGGRIDKLIF. The CDR3 DNA reads as TGTGCTCTTGGAAAAGGAGGGAGGATAGATAAACTCATCTTT.

This clone counts as large. Other DNA sequences in the same sample also yield this CDR3. The chain links TRDV1 to TRDJ1; D possibly corresponds to TRDD2 (6 bases). The germline gives CDR1 TSWWSYY, CDR2 QGS. The CDR3 length is 18 residues. Between the trimmed V and J ends, which lost 0 bases and 2 bases, there was a span of 19 bases. The DNA of the CDR3 is TGTGCTCTTGGGGAACTCCGCCCTTCCCGGGGAGGAACCGATAAACTCATCTTT. It translates to CALGELRPSRGGTDKLIF.

In its sample, this clone was seen a few times. A clone one base away is much larger, so this may be a read error. The rearrangement uses TRDV1 and TRDJ2; 8 bases fit TRDD3. This CDR3 spans 24 amino acids. Germline-derived CDR1 and CDR2 are TSWWSYY and QGS. V lost 2 bases and J lost 0; bases outside the gene matches: 26. CDR3 nucleotides: TGTGCTCTTGGGGAAGGGGCTCGGTACCTATGGTACTGGGGGTCCACAGCTTTGACAGCACAACTCTTCTTT. Protein sequence: CALGEGARYLWYWGSTALTAQLFF.

With respect to this clone: Possible read error: a much larger clone is one base away. This chain links TRDV1 with TRDJ1; 13 bases map to TRDD3. Germline matching of the DNA provided the J gene here, since TCRdb leaves it blank. CDR3 length equals 21 residues. Per germline, CDR1 TSWWSYY and CDR2 QGS. CDR3 region: CALGEIPRGTGGYANTDKLIF. CDR3 DNA: TGTGCTCTTGGGGAAATCCCCCGGGGGACTGGGGGATACGCGAACACAGATAAACTCATCTTT.

With regard to this clone: One base away lies a much larger clone, so this may be a sequencing read error. Different DNA sequences within this sample yield the same CDR3. The V gene is TRDV1, the J gene TRDJ1, with 13 nucleotides matching TRDD3. The J gene, not given by TCRdb, was assigned here from a germline match of the nucleotide sequence. V was pared by 4 bases and J by 1 base, with 21 bases of the junction left unmatched. The CDR3 totals 22 residues. Germline V gene sequence: CDR1 TSWWSYY, CDR2 QGS. The CDR3 DNA is TGTGCTCTTGGGGGCCAATCCCCATCGGGTACTGGGGGATACGCTCGCACCGATAAACTCATCTTT. Residues: CALGGQSPSGTGGYARTDKLIF.

On this clone: This may be a read error, as it is one base from a much larger clone. The rearrangement links TRDV1 to TRDJ1; either TRDD2 or TRDD3 may fit D (9 bases each). Germline V gene data show CDR1 as TSWWSYY and CDR2 as QGS. This CDR3 spans 21 amino acids. CDR3 in amino acids: CAFGGSGLPTITYTGGEKLIF. The CDR3 DNA follows: TGTGCTTTTGGGGGTTCAGGCCTTCCTACTATCACTTATACTGGGGGAGAGAAACTCATCTTT.

This clone has only a few counts. This rearrangement joins TRDV3 to TRDJ1, with 8 bases matching TRDD3. Here the J gene was assigned by germline matching of the DNA, as TCRdb has none. Germline V lookup: CDR1 TVYSNPD, CDR2 GDNSRS (reference sequence). V was clipped by 3 bases and J by 5 bases; unmatched bases: 17. The CDR3 is 16 residues long. The DNA of the CDR3 is TGTGCCTTGGATGCTTCCCCCCGACTGGGGGCTGATAAACTCATCTTT. Translating it yields CALDASPRLGADKLIF.

This clone turned up a few times. Given a much more abundant clone one base away, this may be a read error. This rearrangement joins TRDV1 to TRDJ1; 8 bases map to TRDD3. No J gene is reported in TCRdb; it was inferred here by comparing the DNA with germline. Germline V lookup: CDR1 TSWWSYY, CDR2 QGS. The CDR3 is 23 amino acids. V shed 5 bases, J shed 5 bases, and the junction held 34 bases outside the gene matches. The CDR3 DNA sequence: TGTGCTCTTGGGAAGGGGTCCCTCGCCGTACTGGGGGTGACCCCCAGAGTTACTGATAAACTCATCTTT. This codes for CALGKGSLAVLGVTPRVTDKLIF.

Worth noting for this clone: A much larger clone differs by one base, so this may be a read error. The same CDR3 is also encoded by other DNA sequences in this sample. The chain joins TRDV1 to TRDJ1, with D possibly matching TRDD3 (5 bases). Germline CDR1 and CDR2: TSWWSYY and QGS. This CDR3 region has 18 residues. The CDR3 is CALGELSGWGGNTDKLIF. Written as DNA, the CDR3 is TGTGCTCTTGGGGAACTTAGTGGGTGGGGTGGGAACACAGATAAACTCATCTTT.

This clone has a handful of counts. Possible read error: a much larger clone is one base away. The chain links TRDV1 to TRDJ1; D perhaps matches TRDD2 (6 bases). Per the germline V gene, CDR1 is TSWWSYY and CDR2 is QGS. This CDR3 is built from 16 residues. V lost 2 bases to trimming and J lost 4 bases, with 17 bases between them. CDR3 sequence: CALGEAHLPPFDKLIF. The CDR3 nucleotides are TGTGCTCTTGGGGAAGCCCATCTTCCTCCTTTCGATAAACTCATCTTT.

This clone was detected only a few times. This may be a read error, as it is one base from a much larger clone. The rearrangement joins TRAV29/DV5 to TRDJ1; D possibly corresponds to TRDD2 (6 bases). Germline-derived CDR1 and CDR2 are NSMFDY and ISSIKDK. This CDR3 comprises 19 residues. V shed 0 bases and J shed 7 bases, with 31 bases lying between them. Written as DNA, the CDR3 is TGTGCAGCAAGCGTTCTCCTACGATTTCCTCGGGGCCATACCCCTAAACTCATCTTT. It yields the protein CAASVLLRFPRGHTPKLIF.

A remark on this clone: This sequence may be a read error, since a much larger clone differs from it by one base. This specimen includes other DNA sequences encoding the same CDR3. V and J are TRDV3 and TRDJ1; TRDD3 agrees at 11 bases. The CDR3 sequence is 16 residues long. V lost 1 base to trimming and J lost 5 bases; unmatched junction nucleotides: 12. CDR1 and CDR2 (germline): TVYSNPD, GDNSRS (reference sequence). Here the CDR3 DNA reads TGTGCCTTTAATCTGGCTGGGGGATACCTGGCAGATAAACTCATCTTT. It translates to CAFNLAGGYLADKLIF.